This TCR beta chain was captured by sequencing in a study of T cells in Graves' hyperthyroidism and ophthalmopathy. Study overall: At the time of initial diagnosis and before any treatment, peripheral blood was collected.

V was shortened by 4 bases and J by 0 bases, with 10 bases between the two germline ends. The CDR3 extends over 15 amino acids. The germline V gene encodes CDR1 MGHDK and CDR2 SYGVNS. A note on this clonotype: Its antigen is unidentified.

Study conclusions and caveats: Ophthalmopathy onset followed model prediction by a median about 6.9 months. Ophthalmopathy and stable hyperthyroidism were told apart by a 13 V-J model.

RNA transcripts were the template for amplifying TCR beta CDR3 regions. First-round RT-PCR targeting the TCR CDR3 was performed with the HTBI primer set. TCRdb re-called the multiplex PCR reads through MiXCR, storing one row per CDR3 protein. This table has 400,000 to 500,000 distinct CDR3 sequences, approximately 15% appearing once. V gene TRBV25-1 combines with J gene TRBJ2-1; D remains unclear. Sequenced material: blood. The clonotype originates from a man aged 18-30 years with Graves' ophthalmopathy. In nucleotides, the CDR3 is TGTGCCAGCAGTGGGTCGATTGGCTCCTACAATGAGCAGTTCTTC. It codes for CASSGSIGSYNEQFF.